Below, 15 T cell receptor beta chains from the same sample are listed, as sequenced in a study of CD8 T cells in ankylosing spondylitis. TCRdb re-called the 5' RACE reads with MiXCR, one entry per CDR3 protein. The repertoire holds about 500,000 distinct CDR3 sequences, with roughly 13% as singletons. Their specific antigens are unknown. Study-wide points: One TCR beta motif, made up of 7 or 8 highly homologous variants, appeared characteristic of ankylosing spondylitis blood.

What was sequenced was blood, either unsorted or a sorted T cell fraction (not recorded which). The receptors here all came from a male donor with ankylosing spondylitis.

This clonotype has only a few counts. V usage is TRBV7-9 and J usage is TRBJ2-2; D possibly uses TRBD1 or TRBD2 (5 bases each). This CDR3 comprises 16 residues. The germline CDR1 and CDR2 sequences are SEHNR and FQNEAQ (reference sequence). Trimming removed 4 bases at V and 3 bases at J, with 15 bases between. DNA of the CDR3: TGTGCCAGCAGCTCTGCCTCCGGGACCTACACCGGGGAGCTGTTTTTT. Protein product: CASSSASGTYTGELFF. The full variable domain, rest sourced from reference TRBV7-9 and TRBJ2-2, is DTGVSQNPRHKITKRGQNVTFRCDPISEHNRLYWYRQTLGQGPEFLTYFQNEAQLEKSRLLSDRFSAERPKGSFSTLEIQRTEQGDSAMYLCASSSASGTYTGELFFGEGSRLTVL.

This clonotype was recorded many times. This rearrangement joins TRBV5-6 to TRBJ1-4; 8 bases fit TRBD1. The J segment lost 8 bases and the V segment lost 1 base, leaving 4 bases of the junction unmatched. There are 14 residues in the CDR3. In germline, CDR1 is SGHDT, CDR2 YYEEEE. CDR3 sequence reads: CASSLKDREEKLFF. DNA for the CDR3: TGTGCCAGCAGCTTGAAGGACAGGGAGGAAAAACTGTTTTTT.

This clonotype was observed a few times. V and J are TRBV5-8 and TRBJ2-7; 12 nucleotides match TRBD2. V gave up 6 bases and J gave up 3 bases; unmatched junction bases: 7. CDR1 is SGHTS and CDR2 is YDEGEE in the germline V gene. The CDR3 covers 15 residues. The DNA for the CDR3 is TGTGCCAGCAAAAAACTAGCGGGAGGTTACTACGAGCAGTACTTC. It codes for CASKKLAGGYYEQYF.

The chain uses TRBV25-1 and TRBJ2-1, with 8 bases lining up with TRBD2. V lost 2 bases, J lost 1 base, and 7 bases stayed unmatched. The V gene's germline CDR1 is MGHDK and CDR2 SYGVNS. This CDR3 has 17 amino acids. The DNA of the CDR3 is TGTGCCAGCAGTGAAGAGGTGGCGGGAGGTTCCTACAATGAGCAGTTCTTC. Amino acids: CASSEEVAGGSYNEQFF.

V gene TRBV5-5 combines with J gene TRBJ2-3, with TRBD1 matching 11 bases. V lost 3 bases to trimming and J lost 0 bases; unmatched junction nucleotides: 6. Germline CDR1 SGHKS, CDR2 YYEKEE (reference sequence). The CDR3 is 17 residues long. The DNA for the CDR3 is TGTGCCAGCAGCTATTTCGGGACAGGGGGTAGCACAGATACGCAGTATTTT. Translating gives CASSYFGTGGSTDTQYF.

This chain uses TRBV2 with TRBJ1-4; D gene unclear. The V end lost 3 bases, the J end lost 3 bases, and 2 bases lay between the germline ends. Germline CDR1 and CDR2: SNHLY and FYNNEI. The CDR3 runs to 12 residues. CDR3 DNA sequence: TGTGCCAGCAGTGAGCCTAATGAAAAACTGTTTTTT. Its protein is CASSEPNEKLFF.

The chain carries TRBV15 and TRBJ1-5; possibly TRBD1 for D (6 bases). CDR1 and CDR2 from the germline V gene are LNHNV and YYDKDF (reference sequence). The CDR3 has 16 amino acids. Trimming took 0 bases from V and 5 from J, leaving 14 bases between them. The CDR3 is CATSRDPLGGDQPQHF. In DNA, the CDR3 is TGTGCCACCAGCAGAGATCCTCTTGGGGGCGATCAGCCCCAGCATTTT. The full variable domain, completed using reference TRBV15 and TRBJ1-5, is DAMVIQNPRYQVTQFGKPVTLSCSQTLNHNVMYWYQQKSSQAPKLLFHYYDKDFNNEADTPDNFQSRRPNTSFCFLDIRSPGLGDTAMYLCATSRDPLGGDQPQHFGDGTRLSIL.

This clonotype has at least ten counts. This sequence joins TRBV5-1 and TRBJ2-3; 8 nucleotides align to TRBD1. Germline assignment: CDR1 SGHRS and CDR2 YFSETQ. The CDR3 extends over 17 amino acids. After removal of 3 bases from V and 6 bases from J, the junction contained 15 bases not matched to a gene. CDR3 bases: TGCGCCAGCAGCTCACCTCGGACAGGGACCGGGATTGATACGCAGTATTTT. Protein sequence: CASSSPRTGTGIDTQYF.

This clonotype was seen only a few times. This sequence joins TRBV5-1 and TRBJ1-1, with a weak D call TRBD1 (5 bases). This CDR3 contains 15 residues. The germline V gene has CDR1 SGHRS and CDR2 YFSETQ. V gave up 6 bases and J gave up 1 base, with 16 bases separating them. CDR3 in DNA: TGCGCCAGCACCCTTGGGGTGACAGAGAACACTGAAGCTTTCTTT. Translation: CASTLGVTENTEAFF.

The chain employs TRBV11-2 and TRBJ2-5; 11 bases are a match to TRBD2. The junction had 9 bases not matched to a gene; V was cut back by 8 bases and J by 4 bases. This CDR3 is 15 amino acids long. From germline, CDR1 is SGHAT and CDR2 FQNNGV. Written as DNA, the CDR3 is TGTGCCAGCTCAGTAGCGGGAGGGTTTATAGAGACCCAGTACTTC. This codes for CASSVAGGFIETQYF.

The table lists this clonotype with many counts. The V call is TRBV7-9, the J call TRBJ2-7; no definite D call. CDR3 length equals 12 residues. Germline loops: CDR1 SEHNR, CDR2 FQNEAQ (reference sequence). V dropped 3 bases and J dropped 3 bases, with 6 bases sitting between them. CDR3 sequence: CASSLSDYEQYF. The CDR3 bases are TGTGCCAGCAGCTTGTCGGACTACGAGCAGTACTTC.

The rearrangement uses TRBV18 and TRBJ1-1, with 7 bases fitting TRBD1. Germline values: CDR1 KGHSH, CDR2 LQKENI. With V trimmed by 5 bases and J by 0 bases, 12 bases remained unmatched. There are 17 residues in the CDR3. The CDR3 nucleotides are TGTGCCAGCTCATCAAAATTGGGACAGATAATGAACACTGAAGCTTTCTTT. The encoded protein is CASSSKLGQIMNTEAFF.

The chain couples TRBV12-3 or TRBV12-4 to TRBJ1-4; 7 bases map to TRBD1. CDR3 length: 16 residues. With 5 bases clipped from V and 4 bases from J, the junction kept 10 bases outside the gene matches. This CDR3 is CASSRGQATYNEKLFF. The CDR3 DNA reads TGTGCCAGCAGTCGTGGACAGGCAACCTATAATGAAAAACTGTTTTTT.

The chain joins TRBV19 to TRBJ2-1; the match to TRBD1 covers 9 bases. Germline V gene sequence: CDR1 LNHDA, CDR2 SQIVND (reference sequence). The length of the CDR3 is 17 residues. J was trimmed by 4 bases and V by 8 bases; bases with no gene match: 15. As DNA, the CDR3 is TGTGCCAGTTCATCAACAGGGACAGGGCCACCTTACAATGAGCAGTTCTTC. Amino acid sequence: CASSSTGTGPPYNEQFF.

This clonotype was seen only a few times. The chain links TRBV5-1 to TRBJ2-7; 7 bases line up with TRBD2. Germline CDR1 is SGHRS and CDR2 is YFSETQ. V lost 4 bases, J lost 4 bases, and 11 bases stayed unmatched. There are 15 residues in the CDR3. The CDR3 loop is CASSLEAGAIYEQYF. The CDR3 region has the DNA TGCGCCAGCAGCCTGGAGGCGGGAGCAATTTACGAGCAGTACTTC.